Below, one TCR beta chain is given with its context. The antigen is not known. Profiling relied on immunoSEQ multiplex PCR, and the TCRdb table lists in-frame clones only, not all of them. The data hold 75,000 to 85,000 clones, with around 92% observed a single time. This record belongs to a study of resident and recirculating memory T cells in vitiligo. Study results and caveats: Non-conserved TCRs across sites and patients suggested distinct clones per lesion. Clonality differed among vitiligo lesions, with no unique dominant clone.

V lost 3 bases, J lost 9 bases, and 7 bases stayed unmatched. The CDR3 loop spans 15 amino acids. Germline assignment: CDR1 SGDLS and CDR2 YYNGEE. This TCR was recovered from a male donor with vitiligo. Sequencing used blood. This rearrangement joins TRBV9 to TRBJ2-6; TRBD1 matches at 9 bases. The CDR3 DNA reads TGTGCCAGCAGCGAACCGGGACAGGGAGTCAACGTCCTGACTTTC. This encodes CASSEPGQGVNVLTF.